These T cell receptor beta chains were read from a single sample in a study of regulatory T cells in long-lasting Graves disease. TCRdb re-called the multiplex PCR reads through MiXCR, storing one row per CDR3 protein. The table includes around 480,000 distinct CDR3 sequences, 15% to 20% detected once. The data were also submitted as part of a second study, on T cells in Graves' hyperthyroidism and ophthalmopathy.

Specimen: peripheral blood mononuclear cells (PBMCs), collected at new diagnosis, from a patient treated with antithyroid drugs. These receptors all come from a woman aged 35-65 years with Graves disease. Both conserved end residues are trimmed from each CDR3.

v_gene: TRBV5-1; CDR3aa: ASSLAGPFYSPLH
v_gene: TRBV27; CDR3aa: ASTHSGGSTDTQY
v_gene: TRBV7-8; CDR3aa: ASSLVTSVQF
v_gene: TRBV6-1; CDR3aa: ASSEDSSGGLYNEQF
v_gene: TRBV12-3/TRBV12-4; CDR3aa: ASSLAGDSYEQY
v_gene: TRBV27; CDR3aa: ASRAPPRYEQY
v_gene: TRBV3-1; CDR3aa: ASSQGWMNQPQH
v_gene: TRBV12-3/TRBV12-4; CDR3aa: ASSPRVGVDQPQH
v_gene: TRBV7-8; CDR3aa: ASSPTKPGQRINYGYT
v_gene: TRBV2; CDR3aa: ATPGTGEGTEAF
v_gene: TRBV7-9; CDR3aa: ASSLKGQGEAGELF
v_gene: TRBV2; CDR3aa: ASRSILYSF
v_gene: TRBV19; CDR3aa: ASADRGSDTEAF
v_gene: TRBV6-2/TRBV6-3; CDR3aa: ASSHRDGPYNEQF
v_gene: TRBV11-2; CDR3aa: ASSSSGRLRDTQY
v_gene: TRBV19; CDR3aa: ASSMSAESSYEQY
v_gene: TRBV12-3/TRBV12-4; CDR3aa: ASSLAVGQGEDNEQF
v_gene: TRBV2; CDR3aa: ASILDRHGNSPLH
v_gene: TRBV2; CDR3aa: ASALGGSYNEQF
v_gene: TRBV2; CDR3aa: ASVLRIILSGNTIY
v_gene: TRBV28; CDR3aa: ASSEPGGGTDTQY
v_gene: TRBV24-1; CDR3aa: ATSGSSFSGANVLT
v_gene: TRBV3-1; CDR3aa: ASSQDWRGREQY
v_gene: TRBV29-1; CDR3aa: SVLTGEYTQY
v_gene: TRBV30; CDR3aa: AWSVPGENSPLH
v_gene: TRBV28; CDR3aa: ASSFAGGYNSPLH
v_gene: TRBV20-1; CDR3aa: SAHAGGRETQY
v_gene: TRBV29-1; CDR3aa: SVGERGLNGYT
v_gene: TRBV6-5; CDR3aa: ASSYSGSSGGARRYEQF
v_gene: TRBV18; CDR3aa: ASSPTSSSYNEQF
v_gene: TRBV9; CDR3aa: ASSVDPRPGDGYT
v_gene: TRBV7-9; CDR3aa: ASSGSTTQETQY
v_gene: TRBV6-5; CDR3aa: ASSYGRGNTEAF
v_gene: TRBV5-8; CDR3aa: ASSLVLAGGNYNEQF
v_gene: TRBV3-1; CDR3aa: ASSKYRGSQPQH
v_gene: TRBV14; CDR3aa: ASSLLDRPGANVLT
v_gene: TRBV11-2; CDR3aa: ASSPPGSGVGQSTDTQY
v_gene: TRBV20-1; CDR3aa: SAGKQGRNYQPQH
v_gene: TRBV5-1; CDR3aa: ASSLTETGRETQY
v_gene: TRBV4-1; CDR3aa: ASSQEGQLDQPQH
v_gene: TRBV10-2; CDR3aa: ASSLDKISEKLF